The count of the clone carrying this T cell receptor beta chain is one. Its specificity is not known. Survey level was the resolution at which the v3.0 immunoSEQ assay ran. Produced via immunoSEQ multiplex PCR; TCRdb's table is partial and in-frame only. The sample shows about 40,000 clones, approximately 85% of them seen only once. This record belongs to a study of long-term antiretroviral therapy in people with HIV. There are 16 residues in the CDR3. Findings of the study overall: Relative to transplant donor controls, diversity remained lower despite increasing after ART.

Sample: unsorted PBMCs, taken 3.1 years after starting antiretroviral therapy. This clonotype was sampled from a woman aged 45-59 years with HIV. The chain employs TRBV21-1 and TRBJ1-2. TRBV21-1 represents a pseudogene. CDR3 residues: CASSNTRTLTFYGYTF. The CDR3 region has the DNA TGTGCCAGCAGCAATACCAGAACTCTCACTTTCTATGGCTACACCTTC.